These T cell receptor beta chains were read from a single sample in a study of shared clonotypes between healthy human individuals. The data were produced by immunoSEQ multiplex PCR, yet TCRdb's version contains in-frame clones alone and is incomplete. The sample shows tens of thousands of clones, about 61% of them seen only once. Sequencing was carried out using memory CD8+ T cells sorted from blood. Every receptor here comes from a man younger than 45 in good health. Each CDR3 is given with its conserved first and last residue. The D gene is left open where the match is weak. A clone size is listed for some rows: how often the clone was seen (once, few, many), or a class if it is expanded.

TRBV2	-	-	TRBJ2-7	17	CASRNPLSIDSTYEQYF	TGTGCCAGCAGGAACCCCCTCTCTATCGACAGTACCTACGAGCAGTACTTC
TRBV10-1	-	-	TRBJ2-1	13	CASSGGIYNEQFF	TGCGCCAGCAGTGGAGGGATCTACAATGAGCAGTTCTTC
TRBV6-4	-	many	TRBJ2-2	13	CASSGGNTGELFF	TGTGCCAGCAGTGGGGGCAACACCGGGGAGCTGTTTTTT
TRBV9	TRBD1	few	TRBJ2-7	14	CASSVGGQGYEQYF	TGTGCCAGCAGCGTAGGGGGACAGGGCTACGAGCAGTACTTC
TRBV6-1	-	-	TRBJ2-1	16	CASSEGPGGSYNEQFF	TGTGCCAGCAGTGAAGGTCCTGGCGGGTCCTACAATGAGCAGTTCTTC
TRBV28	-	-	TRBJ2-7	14	CASTRAGPSYEQYF	TGTGCCAGCACGAGGGCGGGACCATCCTACGAGCAGTACTTC
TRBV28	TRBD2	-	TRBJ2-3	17	CASSPRWSGGGTDTQYF	TGTGCCAGCAGCCCGCGGTGGAGCGGGGGGGGCACAGATACGCAGTATTTT
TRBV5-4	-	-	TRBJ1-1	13	CASSLVGSTEAFF	TGTGCCAGCAGCTTGGTGGGGAGCACTGAAGCTTTCTTT
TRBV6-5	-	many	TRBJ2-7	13	CASSTGGTYEQYF	TGTGCCAGCAGTACGGGCGGGACCTACGAGCAGTACTTC
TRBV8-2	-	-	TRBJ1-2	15	CGSFTRITKTYGYTF	TGTGGCAGTTTTACCAGGATAACGAAGACCTATGGCTACACCTTC
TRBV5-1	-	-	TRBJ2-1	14	CASSLLTRGNEQFF	TGCGCCAGCAGCTTGTTGACTCGGGGGAATGAGCAGTTCTTC
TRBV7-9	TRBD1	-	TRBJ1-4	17	CASSPRGRGSTNEKLFF	TGTGCCAGCAGCCCCCGGGGCAGGGGGAGCACTAATGAAAAACTGTTTTTT
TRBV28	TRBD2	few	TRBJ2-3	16	CASSLLPSGSTDTQYF	TGTGCCAGCAGTTTATTGCCTAGCGGAAGCACAGATACGCAGTATTTT
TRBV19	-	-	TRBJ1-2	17	CASSILGGTGGAYGYTF	TGTGCCAGTAGTATTCTCGGCGGTACTGGCGGAGCCTATGGCTACACCTTC
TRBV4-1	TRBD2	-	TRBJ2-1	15	CASSQVAGVRNEQFF	TGCGCCAGCAGCCAAGTAGCGGGAGTACGCAATGAGCAGTTCTTC
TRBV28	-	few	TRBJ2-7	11	CASSLVYEQYF	TGTGCCAGCAGTCTAGTGTACGAGCAGTACTTC
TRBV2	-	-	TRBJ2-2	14	CAVRLASNTGELFF	TGTGCCGTCCGGTTGGCTAGCAACACCGGGGAGCTGTTTTTT
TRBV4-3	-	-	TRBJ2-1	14	CASSRGGSYNEQFF	TGCGCCAGCAGCCGAGGGGGGTCCTACAATGAGCAGTTCTTC
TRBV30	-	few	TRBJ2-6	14	CAWSRGSGANVLTF	TGTGCCTGGAGTCGAGGCTCTGGGGCCAACGTCCTGACTTTC
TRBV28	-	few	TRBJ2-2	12	CASSLYGGELFF	TGTGCCAGCAGTTTATATGGGGGGGAGCTGTTTTTT
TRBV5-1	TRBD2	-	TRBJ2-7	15	CASSLVLAGAHEQYF	TGCGCCAGCAGCTTGGTACTAGCGGGAGCCCACGAGCAGTACTTC
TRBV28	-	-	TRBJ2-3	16	CASSPAWSRDTDTQYF	TGTGCCAGCAGCCCGGCCTGGTCGCGGGACACAGATACGCAGTATTTT
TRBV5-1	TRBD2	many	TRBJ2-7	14	CASSLGTSDFGQYF	TGCGCCAGCAGCTTAGGGACTAGCGACTTTGGGCAGTACTTC
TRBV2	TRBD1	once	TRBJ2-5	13	CASQDRLQETQYF	TGTGCCAGTCAGGACAGGCTCCAAGAGACCCAGTACTTC
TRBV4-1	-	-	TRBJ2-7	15	CASSQGSNSAYEQYF	TGCGCCAGCAGCCAAGGGTCCAACAGTGCCTACGAGCAGTACTTC
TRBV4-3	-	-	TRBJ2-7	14	CASSQDYGGGEQYF	TGCGCCAGCAGCCAAGATTACGGGGGAGGCGAGCAGTACTTC
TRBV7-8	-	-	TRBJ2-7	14	CASSSAQGPYEQYF	TGTGCCAGCAGCTCAGCTCAAGGCCCCTACGAGCAGTACTTC
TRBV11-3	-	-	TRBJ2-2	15	CASSATLAETGELFF	TGTGCCAGCAGCGCAACATTAGCGGAGACCGGGGAGCTGTTTTTT
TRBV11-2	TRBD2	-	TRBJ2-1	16	CASSALGLALYNEQFF	TGTGCCAGCAGCGCCCTGGGACTAGCGCTGTACAATGAGCAGTTCTTC
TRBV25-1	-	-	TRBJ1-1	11	CASSTQGSAFF	TGTGCCAGCAGTACTCAGGGATCAGCTTTCTTT
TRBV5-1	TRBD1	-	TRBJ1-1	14	CASSWTGANTEAFF	TGCGCCAGCAGCTGGACAGGGGCCAACACTGAAGCTTTCTTT
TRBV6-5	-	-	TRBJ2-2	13	CARRFANTGELFF	TGTGCCAGGAGATTCGCGAACACCGGGGAGCTGTTTTTT
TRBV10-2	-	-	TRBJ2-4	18	CASKEGGRGILAKNIQYF	TGCGCCAGCAAAGAGGGGGGAAGAGGAATACTAGCCAAAAACATTCAGTACTTC
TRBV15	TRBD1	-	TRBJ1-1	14	CATSNLGTGTEAFF	TGTGCCACCAGCAACCTAGGGACAGGGACTGAAGCTTTCTTT
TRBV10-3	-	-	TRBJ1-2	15	CAISESVTAYYGYTF	TGTGCCATCAGTGAGTCCGTCACAGCTTACTATGGCTACACCTTC
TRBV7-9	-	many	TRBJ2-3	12	CASSLGLDTQYF	TGTGCCAGCAGCTTAGGATTAGATACGCAGTATTTT
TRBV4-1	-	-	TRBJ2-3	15	CASRPRSRNTDTQYF	TGCGCCAGCAGACCCCGGAGTAGAAACACAGATACGCAGTATTTT
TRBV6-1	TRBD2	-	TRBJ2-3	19	CASSESPGGTSGSTDTQYF	TGTGCCAGCAGTGAAAGCCCGGGAGGGACTAGCGGTAGCACAGATACGCAGTATTTT
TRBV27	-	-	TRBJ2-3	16	CASSLFTATSTDTQYF	TGTGCCAGCAGTTTATTCACAGCAACTAGCACAGATACGCAGTATTTT
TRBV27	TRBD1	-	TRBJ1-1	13	CASTYIQGTEAFF	TGTGCCAGCACTTATATACAGGGGACTGAAGCTTTCTTT
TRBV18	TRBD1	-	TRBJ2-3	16	CASSPKTGGIADTQYF	TGTGCCAGCTCACCAAAGACAGGGGGGATTGCAGATACGCAGTATTTT